The clone carrying this T cell receptor beta chain appeared many times. This sample is drawn from a study of early T cells in non-severe SARS-CoV-2 infection. Study details: Sequencing targeted bulk RNA from unsorted whole blood, leaving chains unpaired.

The germline V gene encodes CDR1 SGHTA and CDR2 FQGTGA. The ends lost 3 bases at V and 5 bases at J; junction bases unmatched: 7. The CDR3 length is 15 residues. Attached unique molecular identifiers marked individual cDNA molecules. A single record per CDR3 protein comes from TCRdb applying MiXCR to the 5' RACE reads. Among just over 95,000 distinct CDR3 sequences listed, 11% were seen once. Source: whole blood, taken at baseline. The sequence was collected from an adult who was a healthcare worker with PCR-confirmed SARS-CoV-2 infection or an uninfected control (not recorded which). The rearrangement joins TRBV7-3 to TRBJ2-5; 9 nucleotides line up with TRBD2. The CDR3: CASSFAGGPEETQYF. The CDR3 nucleotides are TGTGCCAGCAGCTTTGCGGGAGGGCCGGAGGAGACCCAGTACTTC.